This T cell receptor (beta chain) was profiled in a study of cytomegalovirus exposure and HLA in healthy donors (dated by TCRdb to 2016 to 2017). The study in broad terms: According to an earlier analysis of a few hundred of the donors, 150 million to 200 million T cells yielded 117 million unique TCR beta sequences and 276 Gb of sequence data. The aim of the study was to test whether cataloging public T cell receptors could identify signatures of past pathogen exposure. Donor age, sex, ethnicity and CMV serostatus were compiled together with the repertoire data. Among 398 genotyped donors of the cohort, an average of about 240,000 unique TCR beta nucleotide sequences were sequenced per donor, roughly 20% of them non-productive. Along with the approximately 620-subject first cohort, a separate validation cohort of over a hundred different subjects was used. Both class I and class II loci were covered by HLA typing, at four-digit resolution. Roughly 300 gigabases of sequencing data and roughly 80 million unique TCR sequences made up an early release that covered roughly 670 HLA-typed donors. Typing coverage differed by locus: A, B, C, DRB1 and DQB1 were typed in about 629-630 donors, DQA1 in about 550, DPA1 in 600 to 610, and DPB1 in approximately 450. To decide whether each TCR beta V gene segment behaved as functional or pseudogenic, an earlier analysis of approximately 600 of the donors relied on high-throughput TCR beta sequencing. Every repertoire in the discovery cohort had been generated on one and the same sequencing platform. A later analysis re-analyzed previously published TCR beta repertoires from approximately 670 donors and added high-resolution HLA genotyping to study TCR occurrence patterns. Because of strong linkage in the cohort, roughly five DR-DQ haplotypes were treated as single units for association and clustering. The study profiled the T cell repertoires of 666 subjects by immunosequencing and related them to cytomegalovirus serostatus. Of the approximately 400 genotyped donors, roughly 85% fell in the genetic ancestry cluster associated with self-reported Caucasian donors. Rather than drawing on any new phenotypic data, the later analysis identified candidate immune exposures from TCR beta sequences and the way those sequences occurred across donors. High-throughput TCR immunosequencing, statistical association of individual TCRs with disease status, and machine learning were combined to predict cytomegalovirus infection status. In a later genetic analysis, genome-wide SNP genotypes for about 65% of the 666 donors were used, and that subset was treated as a discovery cohort. General findings and caveats noted by the study authors: Because the 87-base-pair reads could not distinguish some IMGT-functional V segments, including TRBV6-2 and TRBV6-3, those segments were excluded. In a later genetic analysis, a missense DCLRE1C variant was associated with V-gene and J-gene trimming of TCR beta chains, and the association was replicated in an independent cohort. A few of the identified cytomegalovirus-associated TCR beta chains were confirmed in vitro to be specific for cytomegalovirus antigens. Compared with the roughly 700-donor mean, donors in an Asian-associated ancestry cluster had fewer N-insertions in productive TCRs, according to a later genetic analysis. Immune exposure information for the cohort was limited to CMV serostatus. In a later analysis, HLA-associated TCR beta chains were found to be more clonally expanded and to have lower generation probabilities than equally common non-associated chains. The classifier was reported to diagnose cytomegalovirus status with high specificity and sensitivity in both the original cohort and the validation cohort. According to a later analysis, TCR association rates differed among HLA loci, with DRB1 alleles showing the most associated TCRs and HLA-C alleles showing the fewest. A later analysis associated 16,951 TCR beta sequences with specific HLA alleles at a false discovery rate of 0.05. Strong co-occurrence of HLA alleles, especially DR and DQ, made assigning TCR associations to individual alleles difficult. In a later analysis, several top co-occurrence clusters were reported to appear linked to parvovirus B19, influenza, CMV and Epstein-Barr virus. This cohort had only TCR beta chains sequenced, and the lack of alpha or paired-chain data limited which features could be detected. A cluster of highly shared sequence variants was judged likely to be a technical artifact of the sequencing pipeline. In an earlier analysis of several hundred of the donors, most TCR beta V segments were observed in productive rearrangements about 90% or about 30% of the time, broadly matching IMGT annotations. Around 16 rarely observed V segments, including chromosome 9 orphons, were excluded from the earlier analysis of some 590 of the donors because counts were too low. Linkage disequilibrium might explain the correlated functional status among segregating V segments, but an unknown experimental factor could not be excluded. A further reported finding was that TCR beta sequences accurately predicted the HLA-A and HLA-B alleles for most subjects in the first cohort. Presence/absence analyses assumed roughly uniform sequencing depth across donors, an assumption that may not hold. The study listed 164 TCR beta chains as associated with cytomegalovirus. The authors suggested that the approach could potentially be generalized to other disease states and immunological phenotypes. According to a later analysis, most CMV-associated TCR beta chains appeared to be HLA-restricted, and the HLA associations seemed to be driven largely by CMV exposure. Most TCR sequences were observed very rarely across donors, whereas some public TCRs were present in many individuals. HLA typing was unavailable for some donors at each locus, so association tests used only the typed subset.

The junction carries 9 bases between V and J, which are trimmed by 1 base and 2 bases respectively. Measured from the cysteine to the phenylalanine, the CDR3 is 15 residues long. Only the CDR3 DNA stays, 45 bases, in frame from base 1. The germline V gene sets CDR1 to MNHNS and CDR2 to SASEGT. Libraries were made using the immunoSEQ multiplex PCR assay. For the multiplex PCR, a mixture combining 60 forward primers for TCR Vbeta segments and 13 reverse primers for TCR Jbeta segments was used. A multiplex PCR assay on genomic DNA amplified the CDR3 region of rearranged TCR beta genes. Amplified TCR beta libraries were sequenced as 87-base-pair reads on the Illumina HiSeq System. The paper's data handling went like this. In a later analysis, approximately 74 million unique TCR beta chains were counted across the roughly 610 repertoires, and approximately 11 million of these chains were shared by at least two donors. A nearest-neighbor algorithm error-corrected the raw reads and collapsed the reads into unique sequences, merging closely related sequences to remove PCR and sequencing errors. Alignment of CDR3 sequences to IMGT reference sequences was used to assign V, D and J gene segments. For a sequence to be retained, at least a six-nucleotide match to both a V gene segment and a J gene segment was required. A rearrangement was called productive if the CDR3 had no stop codons and remained in frame with V and J, and every other rearrangement was called non-productive. CDR3 was defined by IMGT convention, running from the second conserved V-encoded cysteine to the conserved J-encoded phenylalanine. The earlier analysis of around 640 of the donors excluded sequences that lacked an unambiguous match to a single V gene segment. In an earlier analysis of approximately 590 of the donors, V segments were called functional above 56.7% productive rearrangements and were called segregating when the between-donor standard deviation exceeded 5%. To diagnose cytomegalovirus status from the catalog of TCR beta chain sequences, a statistical classification framework was built. V and J gene assignment, in a later analysis, came from comparing TCR nucleotide sequences with IMGT/GENE-DB human TR gene sequences. Using the TCRdist pipeline, a later analysis assigned CDR3 sequences along with most-parsimonious VDJ recombination scenarios. A later analysis defined each TCR beta chain by its CDR3 amino acid sequence plus V-gene family, and excluded reads lacking a unique V-gene family. As a way to deal with suspected cross-contamination and a sequencing artifact, a later analysis dropped hundreds of nucleotide sequences that were highly shared and had low generation probability. A later analysis calculated a clonal expansion index for each public chain from normalized within-repertoire ranks of inferred template counts. In a later analysis, generation probabilities were computed with a VDJ recombination model fitted to out-of-frame rearrangements, and the resulting probabilities were checked against IGoR. Hypergeometric tests were used in a later analysis to score TCR-TCR, TCR-HLA and TCR-CMV co-occurrence, with a repertoire-size bias correction applied to the TCR pairs. False discovery rates were estimated in a later analysis by permuting HLA or CMV assignments 20 times. In a later analysis, co-occurring TCRs were grouped using DBSCAN, and TCRdist sequence similarity was added for clustering within HLA-allele-positive subsets. For co-occurrence clustering, repertoires with fewer than 30,000 or more than 120,000 public chains were excluded, along with four to six repertoires with anomalous nucleotide sharing. This immuneACCESS table, as held by TCRdb, lists in-frame sequences with V and J called but not all clones. Of the missing ones, under half trace to an unresolved V gene in checked studies; the others have no known cause. The D gene and trimming were derived from the DNA, and the V and J assignments and clone size from that table. The sample table gives about 33,000 clones. The ten largest clones capture more than 3.5% of the sample.

In total, roughly 710 healthy bone marrow donors made up the cohort. Cohort members were all nominally healthy when sampled, although unrecorded immune exposures were likely present. The donor tested CMV seropositive, placing the donor among the roughly 300 seropositive members of the cohort. A peripheral blood sample was provided by each donor, and peripheral blood mononuclear cells were used for TCR beta sequencing. Genomic DNA was extracted from the blood cell samples with the Qiagen DNeasy Blood Extraction Kit. Comments on this clone: There is no known antigen for this receptor.

The rearranged chain carries TRBV6-1 and TRBJ2-1; the D segment cannot be called with confidence. The TCR originated in a woman aged 40 to 55 in good health and CMV-seropositive. Material for sequencing was PBMCs. Read as DNA, the sequence is TGTGCCAGCAGTGAAGGGGCCGCGCCCTACAATGAGCAGTTCTTC. It is translated as CASSEGAAPYNEQFF.